This TCR beta chain was sequenced for a study of blood T cell repertoires in COVID-19. Study details: Samples came from the United States, Italy and Spain, spanning acute and convalescent COVID-19. From T cells, B-cell-depleted T cells, or PBMCs came the material, which was cDNA or gDNA.

Generated by immunoSEQ multiplex PCR, the TCRdb table keeps only in-frame clones and is missing some. The sample has some 370,000 clones; 89% are singletons. The CDR3 length is 17 residues. What was sequenced was peripheral blood. The origin of this receptor is a man in his forties or fifties with acute or convalescent COVID-19. The gene calls are TRBV12-2 and TRBJ2-1; the table's D call of TRBD2 was not tested on the DNA. TRBV12-2 is a pseudogene locus. The DNA of the CDR3 is TGTGCAAGTCGCTTAGCCCGAGGCGAAAGCTCCTACAATGAGCAGTTCTTC. Amino acids: CASRLARGESSYNEQFF.